This passage covers 25 T cell receptor beta chains from one sample sequenced in a study of regulatory T cells in long-lasting Graves disease. Noted time point: newly diagnosed GD, antithyroid drugs for less than 3 months. Following extraction of RNA from PBMCs, that RNA was used to make the TCR library. TCR beta libraries were built with iRepertoire HTBI primers and Arm-PCR of CDR3 regions. TCRdb independently ran MiXCR on the multiplex PCR reads; one entry per CDR3 protein. The repertoire holds more than 450,000 distinct CDR3 sequences, with about 16% as singletons. This same sample was also taken into another study, of T cells in Graves' hyperthyroidism and ophthalmopathy.

The material was peripheral blood mononuclear cells (PBMCs), obtained at new diagnosis, from a patient treated with antithyroid drugs. These receptors came from a man aged 35 to 55 with Graves disease.

This clonotype turned up a few times. The chain is built from TRBV6-1 and TRBJ1-4; no clear D gene. The CDR3 length is 14 residues. Germline lookup yields CDR1 MNHNS and CDR2 SASEGT. The ends were cut back, 7 bases at V and 2 bases at J, with 11 bases in the middle. The CDR3 region is CASILDSTNEKLFF. As DNA, the CDR3 is TGTGCCAGCATCTTAGATTCCACTAATGAAAAACTGTTTTTT.

This clonotype was seen repeatedly, ten times or more. For the CDR3, the DNA is TGTGCCAGCAGCCCCCGACAGGGAGACTACGAGCAGTACTTC. Residues: CASSPRQGDYEQYF. This chain connects TRBV9 to TRBJ2-7; 7 bases fit TRBD1. Germline CDR1 SGDLS, CDR2 YYNGEE. With V trimmed by 4 bases and J by 3 bases, 7 bases remained unmatched. This CDR3 contains 14 residues.

There are many counts of this clonotype. V is TRBV7-9 and J is TRBJ2-1; D uncertain. The V end was cut by 8 bases, the J end by 3 bases, with 17 bases between. The CDR3 spans 15 residues. Germline V lookup: CDR1 SEHNR, CDR2 FQNEAQ (reference sequence). CDR3 coding DNA: TGTGCCAGCGACGCCGGGCTTGCGCACTACAATGAGCAGTTCTTC. Translating gives CASDAGLAHYNEQFF.

This clonotype has more than one count but fewer than ten. The chain has TRBV28 and TRBJ1-3; D is possibly TRBD1 (5 bases). Trimming removed 6 bases at V and 6 bases at J, with 15 bases between. Germline CDR1 is MDHEN and CDR2 is SYDVKM. The CDR3 runs to 14 residues. This chain's CDR3 is CASSLGTTENTIYF. In DNA form, the CDR3 reads TGTGCCAGCAGCCTCGGGACTACCGAAAACACCATATATTTT. The variable domain in full, with the rest retrieved from reference TRBV28 and TRBJ1-3, is DVKVTQSSRYLVKRTGEKVFLECVQDMDHENMFWYRQDPGLGLRLIYFSYDVKMKEKGDIPEGYSVSREKKERFSLILESASTNQTSMYLCASSLGTTENTIYFGEGSWLTVV.

Only a few counts were recorded for this clonotype. The gene calls are TRBV20-1 and TRBJ2-5; D is uncertain. From germline, CDR1 is DFQATT and CDR2 SNEGSKA (reference sequence). Trimming removed 3 bases from V and 2 bases from J, with 13 bases in between. The CDR3 consists of 14 residues. CDR3 DNA: TGCAGTGCTAGCGGTGACGCTATTCAAGAGACCCAGTACTTC. It codes for CSASGDAIQETQYF.

This clonotype was seen many times. The chain joins TRBV30 to TRBJ2-1; a possible D gene is TRBD2 (6 bases). V was pared by 0 bases and J by 12 bases, with 9 bases between. This CDR3 contains 11 residues. Germline V gene data show CDR1 as GTSNPN and CDR2 as SVGIG (reference sequence). This chain's CDR3 is CAWSVPGVQFF. DNA of the CDR3: TGTGCCTGGAGTGTACCGGGAGTGCAGTTCTTC. Based on the CDR3 plus reference TRBV30 and TRBJ2-1, the full variable domain is SQTIHQWPATLVQPVGSPLSLECTVEGTSNPNLYWYRQAAGRGLQLLFYSVGIGQISSEVPQNLSASRPQDRQFILSSKKLLLSDSGFYLCAWSVPGVQFFGPGTRLTVL.

This clonotype was recorded at least ten times. The V call is TRBV7-9, the J call TRBJ2-5, with D possibly TRBD2 on 6 matching bases. The germline V and J ends were trimmed by 1 base and 4 bases, with 13 bases remaining between them. CDR3 length equals 15 residues. CDR1 SEHNR and CDR2 FQNEAQ come from the germline V gene (reference sequence). CDR3 DNA: TGTGCCAGCAGCTTAGGAGGGATCGGGGGAGAGACCCAGTACTTC. The encoded protein is CASSLGGIGGETQYF.

As to this clonotype: With only one base between it and a far larger clone, this is likely a read error. The chain recombines TRBV7-9 with TRBJ2-7; 15 nucleotides match TRBD2. V lost 5 bases and J lost 7; bases outside the gene matches: 6. CDR1 is SEHNR, CDR2 FQNEAQ, per germline (reference sequence). CDR3 length: 15 amino acids. The DNA of the CDR3 is TGTGCCAGCAGCCGGACTAGCGGGAGGGACAATGAGCAGTACTTC. This encodes CASSRTSGRDNEQYF.

V usage is TRBV5-5 and J usage is TRBJ1-3; D gene uncertain. The germline CDR1 and CDR2 sequences are SGHKS and YYEKEE (reference sequence). The CDR3 contains 15 residues. V shed 1 base and J shed 5 bases, with 13 bases lying between them. CDR3 sequence reads: CASSLNQGRRNTIYF. The DNA for the CDR3 is TGTGCCAGCAGCTTGAACCAAGGGCGGCGAAACACCATATATTTT.

This clonotype was picked up many times. The CDR3 is CASNTGRGNVLTF. The DNA for the CDR3 is TGTGCCAGCAACACCGGACGGGGAAACGTCCTGACTTTC. The chain links TRBV6-1 to TRBJ2-6; D may be TRBD2 (5 bases). The V end was cut by 7 bases, the J end by 10 bases, with 14 bases between. Germline CDR1 MNHNS, CDR2 SASEGT. The CDR3 sequence is 13 residues long.

The V and J genes are TRBV20-1 and TRBJ2-1; 7 bases match TRBD1. The CDR3 is 16 amino acids. Germline CDR1 DFQATT, CDR2 SNEGSKA (reference sequence). Trimming at V came to 0 bases and at J to 7 bases, leaving 12 bases not matched to a gene. The CDR3 nucleotides read TGCAGTGCTAGAGATCAGACAGGGCCTTTATATAATGAGCAGTTCTTC. The encoded protein is CSARDQTGPLYNEQFF.

This clonotype was observed many times. This rearrangement joins TRBV24-1 to TRBJ2-5; D is ambiguous. V lost 2 bases and J 0 bases, leaving 9 bases between the germline ends. Germline CDR1 KGHDR, CDR2 SFDVKD. The length of the CDR3 is 15 residues. The CDR3 here is CATSDSMEYQETQYF. In DNA form, the CDR3 reads TGTGCCACCAGTGATTCCATGGAGTACCAAGAGACCCAGTACTTC.

The genes are TRBV25-1 and TRBJ1-1; D is unresolved. The CDR3 is 11 residues long. Trimming stripped 7 bases from V and 8 bases from J, with 11 bases between. Germline CDR1 is MGHDK and CDR2 is SYGVNS. The CDR3 DNA sequence: TGTGCCAGCATGGAACTGAACGAAGCTTTCTTT. This encodes CASMELNEAFF.

This clonotype was counted between two and nine times. The chain combines TRBV7-6 with TRBJ2-7; weak D call: TRBD2 (6 bases). The CDR3 runs 15 residues. Germline lookup yields CDR1 SGHVS and CDR2 FNYEAQ. V shed 1 base and J shed 2 bases, with 12 bases lying between them. The CDR3, as DNA: TGTGCCAGCAGCTTAGAAGGCGGGGATACCTACGAGCAGTACTTC. Amino acids: CASSLEGGDTYEQYF.

This clonotype was detected ten times or more. This chain connects TRBV5-4 to TRBJ2-3; 10 bases align to TRBD2. The CDR3 has 17 residues. The V gene end was trimmed by 1 base and the J gene end by 0 bases; junction bases not matched to a gene: 5. Germline lookup yields CDR1 SGHNT and CDR2 YYREEE (reference sequence). CDR3 sequence reads: CASSLLLAGGSTDTQYF. The DNA for the CDR3 is TGTGCCAGCAGCTTGCTCTTAGCGGGAGGTAGCACAGATACGCAGTATTTT.

This clonotype came up many times. The chain joins TRBV20-1 to TRBJ1-1; D remains unclear. Germline V gene sequence: CDR1 DFQATT, CDR2 SNEGSKA (reference sequence). Trimming removed 0 bases from V and 7 bases from J, with 9 bases in between. This CDR3 has 12 residues. The CDR3 reads CSARDRELEAFF. Written as DNA, the CDR3 is TGCAGTGCTAGAGACCGGGAGCTTGAAGCTTTCTTT.

The table lists this clonotype with many counts. The genes are TRBV3-1 and TRBJ2-3; 12 nucleotides align to TRBD2. CDR3 size: 16 residues. Germline trimming cut 4 bases from V and 3 bases from J; bases unmatched to any gene: 5. Per germline, CDR1 LGHDT and CDR2 YNNKEL (reference sequence). In DNA form, the CDR3 reads TGTGCCAGCAGCCCTCGACTAGCGGGAGTGACAGATACGCAGTATTTT. This sequence encodes CASSPRLAGVTDTQYF.

In this sample, this clonotype turned up once. The CDR3 here is CASSFTSGPETQYF. The DNA for the CDR3 is TGTGCCAGCAGTTTTACTAGCGGACCAGAGACCCAGTACTTC. The chain recombines TRBV28 with TRBJ2-5, with 8 positions matching TRBD2. Germline V lookup: CDR1 MDHEN, CDR2 SYDVKM. The V segment lost 3 bases and the J segment 4 bases; nucleotides outside the gene matches: 4. CDR3 length: 14 residues.

The V call is TRBV24-1, the J call TRBJ2-5, with no clear D. The V gene's germline CDR1 is KGHDR and CDR2 SFDVKD. V lost 7 bases and J lost 1, with 9 bases in between. There are 13 residues in the CDR3. The CDR3 reads CATSPPGQETQYF. The CDR3 coding sequence is TGTGCCACCAGCCCCCCGGGCCAAGAGACCCAGTACTTC.

This clonotype was observed many times. This chain links TRBV12-3 or TRBV12-4 with TRBJ1-2; D is undetermined. This CDR3 contains 12 residues. V was pared by 5 bases and J by 8 bases, with 12 bases between. The CDR3 region is CASSPPFSGYTF. The CDR3 DNA follows: TGTGCCAGCAGTCCGCCCTTCTCCGGCTACACCTTC.

A few counts support this clonotype. The chain couples TRBV20-1 to TRBJ1-1; 7 bases fit TRBD1. CDR1 and CDR2 from the germline V gene are DFQATT and SNEGSKA (reference sequence). The length of the CDR3 is 12 residues. Trimming took 3 bases from V and 5 from J; bases not matched to a gene: 3. The CDR3 bases are TGCAGTGCTAGCCAACAGGGGACTGAAGCTTTCTTT. Protein product: CSASQQGTEAFF.

This clonotype was counted many times. The V call is TRBV2, the J call TRBJ2-3; 10 bases are a match to TRBD2. CDR3 size: 16 residues. V lost 7 bases and J lost 2; bases outside the gene matches: 9. Germline CDR1 SNHLY, CDR2 FYNNEI. CDR3 nucleotides: TGTGCCAGCACCCCAAATGGACTAGCGGACACAGATACGCAGTATTTT. Its protein is CASTPNGLADTDTQYF. The full variable domain, completed using reference TRBV2 and TRBJ2-3, is EPEVTQTPSHQVTQMGQEVILRCVPISNHLYFYWYRQILGQKVEFLVSFYNNEISEKSEIFDDQFSVERPDGSNFTLKIRSTKLEDSAMYFCASTPNGLADTDTQYFGPGTRLTVL.

About this clonotype: One end of the junction varies from germline; a read error may be responsible. The chain carries TRBV20-1 and TRBJ2-1, with 9 positions matching TRBD2. The length of the CDR3 is 14 residues. Germline V gives CDR1 DFQATT, CDR2 SNEGSKA (reference sequence). CDR3 sequence: CSRTGTSSHNEQFF. The DNA of the CDR3 is TGCAGTAGGACCGGGACTAGCTCCCACAATGAGCAGTTCTTC.

This clonotype was seen repeatedly, ten times or more. The gene calls are TRBV27 and TRBJ2-4, with TRBD1 identical over 8 bases. The CDR3 totals 17 residues. Germline-derived CDR1 and CDR2 are MNHEY and SMNVEV (reference sequence). Trimming removed 2 bases from V and 6 bases from J; junction bases left unmatched: 12. The CDR3 DNA sequence: TGTGCCAGCAGTTTAGTGAGGGCAGGGGGCCTGCGAAACATTCAGTACTTC. The encoded protein is CASSLVRAGGLRNIQYF.

The V gene is TRBV29-1, the J gene TRBJ2-6, with D possibly matching TRBD1 (6 bases). The germline CDR1 and CDR2 sequences are SQVTM and ANQGSEA. V lost 7 bases and J lost 0, with 10 bases in between. The CDR3 is 14 amino acids. This CDR3 reads CSATTGSGANVLTF. In DNA form, the CDR3 reads TGCAGCGCAACGACAGGCTCTGGGGCCAACGTCCTGACTTTC.